The sample holds one count of the clone carrying this TCR beta chain. What it binds is not known. The CDR3 loop spans 11 amino acids. Trimming took off 6 bases at V and 6 bases at J, with 8 bases between the two ends. CDR1 and CDR2 (germline): MNHNS, SASEGT. The sample originates from a study of graft-versus-host responses after intestinal transplantation. Turning to the study itself: Those transplanted obtained multivisceral, liver-intestinal, or isolated intestinal grafts. After anti-thymocyte globulin induction, recipients took tacrolimus and steroids for 2 to 3 years. General observations from the study: Allografts from individuals with graft-donor T cell macrochimerism displayed high graft-versus-host to host-versus-graft clonal ratios. Recipient marrow harbored GvH clones, some of which surfaced first in ileum or blood.

Data came from immunoSEQ multiplex PCR; TCRdb stores just in-frame clones and leaves some out. The sample contains about 90,000 clones, 75% to 90% of which appear only once. This sequence joins TRBV6-1 and TRBJ1-2; the D is unclear. The clonotype comes from a human donor who received an intestinal transplant. The sample was unstimulated CD8+ T cells sorted from spleen or lymph node cells, taken before intestinal transplant. CDR3 region: CASRTKDGYTF. Written as DNA, the CDR3 is TGTGCCAGCAGGACCAAGGATGGCTACACCTTC.